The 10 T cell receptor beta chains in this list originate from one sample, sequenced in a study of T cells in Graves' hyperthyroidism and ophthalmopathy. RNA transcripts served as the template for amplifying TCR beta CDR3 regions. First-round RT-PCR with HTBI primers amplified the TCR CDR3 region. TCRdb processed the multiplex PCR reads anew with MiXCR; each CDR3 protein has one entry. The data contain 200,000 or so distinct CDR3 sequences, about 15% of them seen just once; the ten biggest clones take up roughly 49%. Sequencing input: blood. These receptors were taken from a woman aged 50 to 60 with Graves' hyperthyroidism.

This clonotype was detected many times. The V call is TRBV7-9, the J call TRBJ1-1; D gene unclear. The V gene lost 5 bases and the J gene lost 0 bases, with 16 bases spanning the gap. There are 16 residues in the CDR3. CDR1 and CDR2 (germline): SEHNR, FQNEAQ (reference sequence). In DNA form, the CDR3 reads TGTGCCAGCAGCGCCATAGGAGATTTCATGAACACTGAAGCTTTCTTT. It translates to CASSAIGDFMNTEAFF.

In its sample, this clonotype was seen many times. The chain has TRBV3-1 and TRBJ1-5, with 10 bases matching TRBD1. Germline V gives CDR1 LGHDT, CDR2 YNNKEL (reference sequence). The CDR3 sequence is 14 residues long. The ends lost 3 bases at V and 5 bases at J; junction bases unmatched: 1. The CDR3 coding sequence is TGTGCCAGCAGCCAGGGACAGGGGCATCAGCCCCAGCATTTT. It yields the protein CASSQGQGHQPQHF.

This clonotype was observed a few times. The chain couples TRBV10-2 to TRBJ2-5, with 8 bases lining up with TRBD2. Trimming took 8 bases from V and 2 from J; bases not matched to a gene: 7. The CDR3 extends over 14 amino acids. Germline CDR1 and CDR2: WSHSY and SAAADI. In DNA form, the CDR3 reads TGCGCCAGCTACTCTACTAGCGGACAAGAGACCCAGTACTTC. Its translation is CASYSTSGQETQYF.

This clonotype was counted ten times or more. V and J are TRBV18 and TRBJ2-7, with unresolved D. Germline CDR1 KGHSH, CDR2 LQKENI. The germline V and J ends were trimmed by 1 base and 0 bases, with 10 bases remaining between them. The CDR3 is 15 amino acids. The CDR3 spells CASSPLAVSSYEQYF. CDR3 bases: TGTGCCAGCTCACCACTCGCAGTGAGCTCCTACGAGCAGTACTTC.

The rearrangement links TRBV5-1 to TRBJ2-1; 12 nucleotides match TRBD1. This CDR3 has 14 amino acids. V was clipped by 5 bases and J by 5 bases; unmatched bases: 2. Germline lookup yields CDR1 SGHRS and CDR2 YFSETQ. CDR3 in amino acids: CASSRDRGHNEQFF. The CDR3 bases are TGCGCCAGCAGTAGGGACAGGGGGCACAATGAGCAGTTCTTC.

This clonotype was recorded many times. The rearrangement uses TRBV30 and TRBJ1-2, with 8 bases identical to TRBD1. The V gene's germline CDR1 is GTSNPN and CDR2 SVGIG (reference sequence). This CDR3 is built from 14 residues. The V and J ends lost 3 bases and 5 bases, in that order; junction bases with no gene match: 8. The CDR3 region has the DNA TGTGCCTGGAGATTTGACAGGGGCGTTTATGGCTACACCTTC. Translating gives CAWRFDRGVYGYTF.

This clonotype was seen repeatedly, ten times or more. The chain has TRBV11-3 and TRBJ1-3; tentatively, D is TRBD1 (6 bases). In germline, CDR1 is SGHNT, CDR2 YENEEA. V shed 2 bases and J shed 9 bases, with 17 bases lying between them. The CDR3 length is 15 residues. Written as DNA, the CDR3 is TGTGCCAGCAGCTTATTGTGGGACACAGACAGCACCATATATTTT. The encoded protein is CASSLLWDTDSTIYF.

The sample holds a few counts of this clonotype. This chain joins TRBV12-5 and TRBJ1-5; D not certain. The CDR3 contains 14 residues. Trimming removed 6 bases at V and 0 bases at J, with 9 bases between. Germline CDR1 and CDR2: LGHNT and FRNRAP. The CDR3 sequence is CASGDGLSNQPQHF. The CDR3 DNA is TGTGCTAGTGGGGACGGACTTAGCAATCAGCCCCAGCATTTT.

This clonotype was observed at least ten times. Here the CDR3 DNA reads TGTGCCAGCAGTGCGGGTGAGCAGTTCTTC. Residues: CASSAGEQFF. The rearrangement uses TRBV28 and TRBJ2-1; tentative D call: TRBD2 (5 bases). The CDR3 length is 10 residues. Trimming took off 5 bases at V and 9 bases at J, with 5 bases between the two ends. In germline, CDR1 is MDHEN, CDR2 SYDVKM.

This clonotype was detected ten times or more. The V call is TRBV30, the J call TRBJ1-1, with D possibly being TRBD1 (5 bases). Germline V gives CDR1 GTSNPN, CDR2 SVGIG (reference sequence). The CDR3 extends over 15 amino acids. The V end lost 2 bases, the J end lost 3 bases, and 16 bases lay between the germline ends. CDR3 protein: CAWSNDSPFYTEAFF. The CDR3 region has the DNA TGTGCCTGGAGTAATGACAGCCCTTTTTACACTGAAGCTTTCTTT.